This TCR beta chain is drawn from a study of T cell changes during pregnancy in multiple sclerosis. Germline trimming cut 2 bases from V and 5 bases from J; bases unmatched to any gene: 8. CDR1 and CDR2 (germline): SGHVS, FQNEAQ. This CDR3 comprises 16 residues. Generated by immunoSEQ multiplex PCR, the TCRdb table keeps only in-frame clones and is missing some. The sample holds more than 45,000 clones, 92% seen once. This clonotype was sampled from a female donor with multiple sclerosis, enrolled in a pregnancy study. This specimen was CD4+ T cells from peripheral blood mononuclear cells, taken after pregnancy. The chain has TRBV7-8 and TRBJ2-5, with TRBD1 matching over 10 bases. For the CDR3, the DNA is TGTGCCAGCAGCTTAAGGGCGCGGACAGGGGGGGAGACCCAGTACTTC. Amino acids: CASSLRARTGGETQYF. The variable domain in full, completed from reference TRBV7-8 and TRBJ2-5, reads GAGVSQSPRYKVAKRGQDVALRCDPISGHVSLFWYQQALGQGPEFLTYFQNEAQLDKSGLPSDRFFAERPEGSVSTLKIQRTQQEDSAVYLCASSLRARTGGETQYFGPGTRLLVL.